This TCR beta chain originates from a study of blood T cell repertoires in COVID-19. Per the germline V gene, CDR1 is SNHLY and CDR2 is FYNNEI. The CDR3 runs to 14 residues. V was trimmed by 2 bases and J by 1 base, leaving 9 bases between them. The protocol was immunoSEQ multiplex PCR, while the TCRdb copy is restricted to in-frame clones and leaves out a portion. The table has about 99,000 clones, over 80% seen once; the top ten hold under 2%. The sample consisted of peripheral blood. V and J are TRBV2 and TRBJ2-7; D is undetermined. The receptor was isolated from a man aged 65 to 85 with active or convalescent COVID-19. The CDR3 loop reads CASSERSGSYEQYF. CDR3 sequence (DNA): TGTGCCAGCAGTGAACGGTCAGGATCCTACGAGCAGTACTTC.